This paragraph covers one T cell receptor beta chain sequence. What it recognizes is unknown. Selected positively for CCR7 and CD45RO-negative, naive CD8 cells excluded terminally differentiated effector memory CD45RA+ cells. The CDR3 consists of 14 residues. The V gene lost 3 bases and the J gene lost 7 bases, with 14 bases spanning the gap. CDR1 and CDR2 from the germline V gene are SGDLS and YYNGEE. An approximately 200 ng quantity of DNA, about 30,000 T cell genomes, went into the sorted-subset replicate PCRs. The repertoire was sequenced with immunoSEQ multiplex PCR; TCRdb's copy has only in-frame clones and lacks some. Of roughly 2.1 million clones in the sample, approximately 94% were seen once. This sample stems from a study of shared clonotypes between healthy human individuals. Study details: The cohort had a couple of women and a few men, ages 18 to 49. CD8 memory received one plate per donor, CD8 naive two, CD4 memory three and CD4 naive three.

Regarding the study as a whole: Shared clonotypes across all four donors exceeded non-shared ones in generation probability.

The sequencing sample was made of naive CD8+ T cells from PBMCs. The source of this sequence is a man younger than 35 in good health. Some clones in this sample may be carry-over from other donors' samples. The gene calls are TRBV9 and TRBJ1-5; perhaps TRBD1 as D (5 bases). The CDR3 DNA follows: TGTGCCAGCAGCGCGGGACCAGAGGGACAGCCCCAGCATTTT. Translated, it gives CASSAGPEGQPQHF.